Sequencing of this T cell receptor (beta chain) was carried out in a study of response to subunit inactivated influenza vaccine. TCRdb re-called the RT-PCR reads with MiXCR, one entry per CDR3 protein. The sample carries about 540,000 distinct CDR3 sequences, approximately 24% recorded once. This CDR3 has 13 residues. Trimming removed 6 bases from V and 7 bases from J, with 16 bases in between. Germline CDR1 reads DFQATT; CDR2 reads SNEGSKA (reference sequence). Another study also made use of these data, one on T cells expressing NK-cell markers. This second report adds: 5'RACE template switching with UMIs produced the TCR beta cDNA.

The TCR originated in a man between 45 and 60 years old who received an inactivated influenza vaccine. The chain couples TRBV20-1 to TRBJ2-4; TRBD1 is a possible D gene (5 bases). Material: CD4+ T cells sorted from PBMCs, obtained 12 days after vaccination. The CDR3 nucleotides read TGCAGTGCCCCCCGCCAGGGTGGGAACATTCAGTACTTC. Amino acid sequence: CSAPRQGGNIQYF.